This T cell receptor (beta chain) was profiled in a study of blood T cell repertoires in COVID-19. Study information: Specimens from acute and convalescent COVID-19 originated in the United States, Italy and Spain. Sources were T cells, B-cell-depleted T cells, or PBMCs; the material itself was cDNA or gDNA.

Per the original methods: Quantification of nucleated cells was approximated via reference gene primer amplification. Repertoires were generated with immunoSEQ multiplex PCR, while TCRdb's copy carries only in-frame clones and drops some. D and trimming come from the DNA, and the V and J calls and clone size come from that table. The sample has around 100,000 clones; around 80% are singletons. This clone was seen a few times. This CDR3 region has 14 residues. The sequence was obtained from a woman in her sixties or seventies with acute or convalescent COVID-19. The sequenced sample was peripheral blood. The J gene is TRBJ1-3, the V gene TRBV7-5; whether TRBD1, the table's D call, matches the DNA was not checked. TRBV7-5 is deemed a pseudogene. CDR3 sequence: CARSHTGPGNTIYF. In DNA form, the CDR3 reads TGTGCCAGAAGCCATACAGGGCCTGGAAACACCATATATTTT.